These 4 T cell receptor beta chains were sequenced from one sample in a study of blood T cells in healthy people across ages. Next came a second PCR, run for about 7 to 12 cycles, which used a sample-barcoded 5' primer along with a J-beta primer mix. TCRdb reanalysed the 5' RACE reads using MiXCR and keeps one entry per CDR3 protein. This sample yields some 1.4 million distinct CDR3 sequences, of which around 39% are seen a single time; under 8% belongs to the top ten. The sample consisted of blood. These receptors originate from a woman younger than 35 in good health.

A remark on this clonotype: This may be a read error: a much more frequent sequence differs by one nucleotide. This chain uses TRBV4-1 with TRBJ2-3, with TRBD2 matching over 9 bases. The trim removed 2 bases at V and 0 bases at J, leaving 3 bases unmatched. Germline V gives CDR1 MGHRA, CDR2 YSYEKL. The CDR3 consists of 16 residues. CDR3 nucleotide sequence: TGCGCCAGCAGCCAACCCCTAGCGGGGAGCACAGATACGCAGTATTTT. Its translation: CASSQPLAGSTDTQYF.

For this clonotype: This may stem from a read error, because a much larger clone lies one nucleotide away. The chain couples TRBV5-1 to TRBJ2-7; D ambiguous. Germline V gives CDR1 SGHRS, CDR2 YFSETQ. The CDR3 has 12 residues. The CDR3 reads CASSIRSYGQYF. The DNA of the CDR3 is TGCGCCAGCAGCATCCGCTCCTACGGGCAGTACTTC.

Only a few counts were recorded for this clonotype. This CDR3 is CASSQGTREETQYF. The CDR3 DNA sequence: TGTGCCAGCAGCCAAGGGACTAGGGAAGAGACCCAGTACTTC. The chain employs TRBV3-1 and TRBJ2-5; 7 nucleotides line up with TRBD2. This CDR3 has 14 amino acids. V lost 1 base, J lost 3 bases, and 2 bases stayed unmatched. Germline CDR1 is LGHDT and CDR2 is YNNKEL (reference sequence).

The rearrangement links TRBV3-1 to TRBJ2-5; a weak D match, TRBD2 (5 bases). This CDR3 spans 14 amino acids. From germline, CDR1 is LGHDT and CDR2 YNNKEL (reference sequence). Trimming took off 3 bases at V and 5 bases at J, with 13 bases between the two ends. CDR3 sequence: CASSQTLGGETQYF. Here the CDR3 DNA reads TGTGCCAGCAGCCAGACACTAGGTGGCGAGACCCAGTACTTC.